What follows are 26 T cell receptor beta chains derived from one specimen sequenced in a study of identical twins. One entry per CDR3 protein, called by TCRdb with MiXCR from the 5' RACE reads. Among 450,000 or so distinct CDR3 sequences, 13% to 15% were seen once, and the ten largest hold roughly 0.56%. These data were also filed under a second study, of yellow fever vaccine responses in identical twins.

Material: CD4+ T cells sorted from blood. These receptors were taken from a young woman in good health.

The gene calls are TRBV5-1 and TRBJ2-5, with a tentative D call TRBD1 (6 bases). V was trimmed by 4 bases and J by 5 bases, leaving 15 bases between them. The CDR3 length is 14 residues. Per germline, CDR1 SGHRS and CDR2 YFSETQ. The CDR3, as DNA: TGCGCCAGCAGCAAATCGGACAGTAGGGAGACCCAGTACTTC. The encoded protein is CASSKSDSRETQYF.

This clonotype turned up a few times. The V and J genes are TRBV6-1 and TRBJ2-2; tentative D call: TRBD1 (6 bases). The CDR3 length is 18 residues. The germline V and J ends were trimmed by 1 base and 0 bases, with 15 bases remaining between them. CDR1 and CDR2 from the germline V gene are MNHNS and SASEGT. The CDR3 spells CASSEGQGLYSNTGELFF. The DNA for the CDR3 is TGTGCCAGCAGTGAAGGTCAGGGGCTATACTCGAACACCGGGGAGCTGTTTTTT.

This clonotype was seen at least ten times. This chain connects TRBV10-3 to TRBJ1-2; 10 bases line up with TRBD1. The CDR3 covers 14 residues. Germline V gene lookup returns CDR1 ENHRY and CDR2 SYGVKD. Losses at the gene ends were 8 bases for V and 1 base for J; bases not matched to a gene: 4. The DNA of the CDR3 is TGTGCCATCCGGACAGGGGGTGGTAACTATGGCTACACCTTC. This gives the protein CAIRTGGGNYGYTF.

The chain carries TRBV7-8 and TRBJ2-6, with 15 positions matching TRBD2. The J segment lost 3 bases and the V segment lost 7 bases, leaving 4 bases of the junction unmatched. Germline V gene data show CDR1 as SGHVS and CDR2 as FQNEAQ. The CDR3 runs 17 residues. This CDR3 is CASTGLAGGRGANVLTF. The CDR3, as DNA: TGTGCCAGCACGGGACTAGCGGGAGGCCGTGGGGCCAACGTCCTGACTTTC.

The chain uses TRBV9 and TRBJ2-7, with D perhaps matching TRBD1 (6 bases). The germline V and J ends were trimmed by 0 bases and 2 bases, with 12 bases remaining between them. Germline V gives CDR1 SGDLS, CDR2 YYNGEE. The CDR3 loop spans 15 amino acids. CDR3 nucleotide sequence: TGTGCCAGCAGCGTAGGCCCCGGACAGACCTACGAGCAGTACTTC. It translates to CASSVGPGQTYEQYF.

This clonotype occurred a few times. The J gene is TRBJ2-2, the V gene TRBV5-6; the D gene is possibly TRBD2 (5 bases). The CDR3 sequence is 14 residues long. In germline, CDR1 is SGHDT, CDR2 YYEEEE. V lost 3 bases and J 5 bases, leaving 11 bases between the germline ends. CDR3 sequence reads: CASSSDFRTGELFF. CDR3 bases: TGTGCCAGCAGCTCGGACTTTAGGACCGGGGAGCTGTTTTTT. The entire variable domain, with the rest obtained from reference TRBV5-6 and TRBJ2-2, is as follows: DAGVTQSPTHLIKTRGQQVTLRCSPKSGHDTVSWYQQALGQGPQFIFQYYEEEERQRGNFPDRFSGHQFPNYSSELNVNALLLGDSALYLCASSSDFRTGELFFGEGSRLTVL.

This clonotype appeared a few times. J is TRBJ2-2 and V is TRBV12-3 or TRBV12-4, with TRBD2 matching 7 bases. The V and J ends lost 6 bases and 6 bases, in that order; junction bases with no gene match: 7. The CDR3 length is 14 residues. The CDR3 region is CASSPYSGPGELFF. Here the CDR3 DNA reads TGTGCCAGCAGCCCGTATAGCGGGCCCGGGGAGCTGTTTTTT.

The CDR3 is CASSAEGSLSYEQYF. CDR3 DNA: TGTGCCAGCAGTGCCGAAGGCTCCCTCTCCTACGAGCAGTACTTC. This rearrangement joins TRBV28 to TRBJ2-7, with D uncertain. Germline V CDR1 and CDR2: MDHEN, SYDVKM. Trimming pared 5 bases from V and 0 bases from J, leaving 14 bases between. The CDR3 contains 15 residues. The variable domain in full, completed from reference TRBV28 and TRBJ2-7, reads DVKVTQSSRYLVKRTGEKVFLECVQDMDHENMFWYRQDPGLGLRLIYFSYDVKMKEKGDIPEGYSVSREKKERFSLILESASTNQTSMYLCASSAEGSLSYEQYFGPGTRLTVT.

The table lists this clonotype with a few counts. The J gene is TRBJ2-7, the V gene TRBV14; D is unclear. Per the germline V gene, CDR1 is SGHDN and CDR2 is FVKESK. The CDR3 has 12 amino acids. Trimming stripped 4 bases from V and 9 bases from J, with 13 bases between. The CDR3 DNA follows: TGTGCCAGCAGCCGAACCTCGGAGAGGCAGTACTTC. It specifies CASSRTSERQYF.

There are a few counts of this clonotype. The chain uses TRBV25-1 and TRBJ2-5; D is possibly TRBD1 (6 bases). Trimming cost V 1 base and J 4 bases, with 10 bases left between them. This CDR3 region has 14 residues. Germline CDR1 MGHDK, CDR2 SYGVNS. The CDR3 reads CASSESPRGETQYF. The CDR3 DNA reads TGTGCCAGCAGTGAATCCCCCAGGGGAGAGACCCAGTACTTC.

This clonotype was observed a handful of times. The chain uses TRBV5-1 and TRBJ2-3; D perhaps matches TRBD2 (5 bases). Germline CDR1 and CDR2: SGHRS and YFSETQ. Trimming removed 1 base from V and 1 base from J, with 16 bases in between. CDR3 length: 17 amino acids. The CDR3: CASSLRIGVSGTDTQYF. The CDR3 DNA reads TGCGCCAGCAGCTTGAGGATCGGGGTTTCAGGCACAGATACGCAGTATTTT.

This clonotype was detected many times. The chain recombines TRBV29-1 with TRBJ2-1; a weak D match, TRBD2 (6 bases). CDR1 and CDR2 (germline): SQVTM, ANQGSEA. V shed 6 bases and J shed 5 bases, with 14 bases lying between them. This CDR3 contains 13 residues. The CDR3, as DNA: TGCAGCGTCGCCCGGACTAACGACAATGAGCAGTTCTTC. It encodes CSVARTNDNEQFF.

The genes are TRBV6-2 or TRBV6-3 and TRBJ2-1; 9 bases are shared with TRBD1. V was pared by 6 bases and J by 5 bases, with 5 bases of the junction left unmatched. Germline assignment: CDR1 MNHEY and CDR2 SVGEGT. The CDR3 runs 14 residues. The CDR3 coding sequence is TGTGCCAGCAGCCGAGGGACAGGGAACAATGAGCAGTTCTTC. Residues: CASSRGTGNNEQFF.

The CDR3 nucleotides are TGCGCCAGTACCCTGACTGGAATAGGCACAGATACGCAGTATTTT. Its protein product is CASTLTGIGTDTQYF. This chain links TRBV5-1 with TRBJ2-3; D gene unclear. V was shortened by 8 bases and J by 1 base, with 17 bases between the two germline ends. The CDR3 is 15 residues long. Per germline, CDR1 SGHRS and CDR2 YFSETQ.

V is TRBV18 and J is TRBJ2-2, with a weak D call TRBD1 (6 bases). Germline lookup yields CDR1 KGHSH and CDR2 LQKENI. Between the trimmed V and J ends, which lost 2 bases and 1 base, there was a span of 11 bases. CDR3 size: 16 residues. The CDR3 DNA sequence: TGTGCCAGCTCACCATGGACGGGACAGAACACCGGGGAGCTGTTTTTT. Protein sequence: CASSPWTGQNTGELFF.

Ten or more counts support this clonotype. V usage is TRBV7-2 and J usage is TRBJ2-2; D is unclear. The CDR3 has 15 residues. V was shortened by 1 base and J by 0 bases, with 6 bases between the two germline ends. The germline CDR1 and CDR2 sequences are SGHTA and FQGNSA. As DNA, the CDR3 is TGTGCCAGCAGCTTAGGGGCTACGAACACCGGGGAGCTGTTTTTT. The encoded protein is CASSLGATNTGELFF.

This clonotype was seen a handful of times. The chain employs TRBV7-9 and TRBJ2-3, with D possibly matching TRBD1 (5 bases). The germline V gene encodes CDR1 SEHNR and CDR2 FQNEAQ (reference sequence). V lost 5 bases to trimming and J lost 1 base, with 16 bases between them. The CDR3 is made up of 16 amino acids. The CDR3 sequence: CASSLKVVGRTDTQYF. The CDR3 coding sequence is TGTGCCAGCAGCCTAAAGGTAGTGGGGCGCACAGATACGCAGTATTTT.

This clonotype has only a few counts. CDR3 nucleotide sequence: TGCGCCAGCAGCCAACCCGGGACAGGGTCCCACGAGCAGTACTTC. It translates to CASSQPGTGSHEQYF. This chain joins TRBV4-1 and TRBJ2-7, with 9 bases lining up with TRBD1. Germline-derived CDR1 and CDR2 are MGHRA and YSYEKL. The CDR3 covers 15 residues. After removal of 2 bases from V and 5 bases from J, the junction contained 7 bases not matched to a gene.

The V and J genes are TRBV6-2 or TRBV6-3 and TRBJ2-5, with D hard to call. This CDR3 region has 14 residues. From germline, CDR1 is MNHEY and CDR2 SVGEGT. The germline V and J ends were trimmed by 2 bases and 5 bases, with 12 bases remaining between them. Written as DNA, the CDR3 is TGTGCCAGCAGTTACGGACCCCCGAGTGAGACCCAGTACTTC. Amino acids: CASSYGPPSETQYF.

This clonotype was observed a handful of times. The CDR3 region is CASRPLGGPETQYF. CDR3 bases: TGTGCCAGCAGACCCCTTGGGGGCCCAGAGACCCAGTACTTC. The V call is TRBV27, the J call TRBJ2-5, with D possibly TRBD1 on 6 matching bases. The CDR3 consists of 14 residues. In germline, CDR1 is MNHEY, CDR2 SMNVEV (reference sequence). Trimming shortened V by 6 bases and J by 4 bases, and 15 bases separated the two germline ends.

The chain recombines TRBV18 with TRBJ2-7; perhaps TRBD1 as D (5 bases). The CDR3 length is 12 residues. V lost 8 bases to trimming and J lost 5 bases, with 13 bases between them. Per the germline V gene, CDR1 is KGHSH and CDR2 is LQKENI. The CDR3 DNA follows: TGTGCCAGCAGCCCCGCAGGGAACGAGCAGTACTTC. Amino acids: CASSPAGNEQYF. The whole variable domain, filled in from reference TRBV18 and TRBJ2-7, reads NAGVMQNPRHLVRRRGQEARLRCSPMKGHSHVYWYRQLPEEGLKFMVYLQKENIIDESGMPKERFSAEFPKEGPSILRIQQVVRGDSAAYFCASSPAGNEQYFGPGTRLTVT.

This rearrangement joins TRBV10-3 to TRBJ2-5; 7 nucleotides line up with TRBD2. CDR1 and CDR2 from the germline V gene are ENHRY and SYGVKD. V gave up 6 bases and J gave up 5 bases; unmatched junction bases: 12. This CDR3 has 15 residues. DNA for the CDR3: TGTGCCATCAGGACTAGCCACGGTGGAGGGGAGACCCAGTACTTC. Encoded protein: CAIRTSHGGGETQYF.

This clonotype came up once. One end of the junction does not line up with germline, which may come from a read error. The chain recombines TRBV7-9 with TRBJ2-7, with D possibly matching TRBD2 (5 bases). This CDR3 contains 15 residues. Germline loops: CDR1 SEHNR, CDR2 FQNEAQ (reference sequence). CDR3 sequence: CASGLPGKVGNEQYF. CDR3 nucleotides: TGTGCCAGCGGCTTACCGGGGAAGGTAGGCAACGAGCAGTACTTC. Looking up the rest from reference TRBV7-9 and TRBJ2-7 gives the full variable domain: DTGVSQNPRHKITKRGQNVTFRCDPISEHNRLYWYRQTLGQGPEFLTYFQNEAQLEKSRLLSDRFSAERPKGSFSTLEIQRTEQGDSAMYLCASGLPGKVGNEQYFGPGTRLTVT.

This clonotype has only a few counts. This chain links TRBV5-1 with TRBJ2-5; 12 bases fit TRBD2. With 7 bases clipped from V and 5 bases from J, the junction kept 9 bases outside the gene matches. Germline loops: CDR1 SGHRS, CDR2 YFSETQ. This CDR3 spans 15 amino acids. CDR3 DNA sequence: TGCGCCAGCGCATCGACTAGCGGGGGAGGCGAGACCCAGTACTTC. Translation gives CASASTSGGGETQYF.

This chain links TRBV10-3 with TRBJ1-1; the D is unclear. Between the trimmed V and J ends, which lost 9 bases and 3 bases, there was a span of 14 bases. Germline V gene sequence: CDR1 ENHRY, CDR2 SYGVKD. The CDR3 is made up of 13 amino acids. CDR3 protein: CAITGVPDTEAFF. DNA of the CDR3: TGTGCCATTACCGGGGTACCGGACACTGAAGCTTTCTTT.

This clonotype was counted between two and nine times. The chain joins TRBV28 to TRBJ2-3, with TRBD2 matching 7 bases. Germline V CDR1 and CDR2: MDHEN, SYDVKM. Germline trimming cut 2 bases from V and 2 bases from J; bases unmatched to any gene: 10. The length of the CDR3 is 17 residues. CDR3 residues: CASSLRGAGSLTDTQYF. The CDR3 bases are TGTGCCAGCAGTTTAAGGGGAGCGGGGTCACTCACAGATACGCAGTATTTT.